The 19 T cell receptor beta chains below come from one sample, sequenced in a study of blood T cells in healthy people across ages. Combining a sample-barcoded 5' primer with a J-beta primer mix, a second PCR ran for roughly 6 to 12 cycles. In TCRdb, the 5' RACE reads were re-called with MiXCR into one record per CDR3 protein. Counted here are more than 800,000 distinct CDR3 sequences, 29% occurring once; the ten biggest clones make up 17%. The sequencing sample was made of blood. The receptors were gathered from a woman of 80 years or more in good health.

The chain links TRBV10-3 to TRBJ1-1, with D perhaps TRBD1 (5 bases). Per germline, CDR1 ENHRY and CDR2 SYGVKD. Trimming cost V 6 bases and J 1 base, with 12 bases left between them. The CDR3 is 14 residues long. The CDR3: CAIRRDLRNTEAFF. The CDR3, as DNA: TGTGCCATCAGACGGGACTTGAGGAACACTGAAGCTTTCTTT.

J is TRBJ2-4 and V is TRBV6-2 or TRBV6-3, with 7 bases that match TRBD1. The closer fit of TRBJ2-7 to the DNA end suggests the J call may be wrong. Looked up from germline, CDR1 is MNHEY and CDR2 is SVGEGT. The CDR3 consists of 13 residues. CDR3 DNA sequence: TGTGCCAGCACCAGAGGGGGCCCCTACGAGCAGTACTTC. Translation gives CASTRGGPYEQYF.

The sample holds many counts of this clonotype. The chain recombines TRBV3-1 with TRBJ1-2; 7 bases line up with TRBD1. CDR1 is LGHDT and CDR2 is YNNKEL in the germline V gene (reference sequence). The CDR3 is 17 amino acids. The junction had 13 bases not matched to a gene; V was cut back by 0 bases and J by 6 bases. The CDR3 DNA reads TGTGCCAGCAGCCAAGATGAATTAAGGGGGCGCCGGGATGGCTACACCTTC. Translation: CASSQDELRGRRDGYTF.

The chain uses TRBV7-2 and TRBJ2-3; D is perhaps TRBD2 (7 bases). Trimming pared 6 bases from V and 2 bases from J, leaving 24 bases between. This CDR3 contains 18 residues. The germline V gene has CDR1 SGHTA and CDR2 FQGNSA. The CDR3 nucleotides read TGTGCCAGCAGGGGGGTAGGGGGGCGGGGGCCAATCACAGATACGCAGTATTTT. It codes for CASRGVGGRGPITDTQYF.

This clonotype appeared many times. The DNA of the CDR3 is TGTGCCAGCAGTGAAGGCTGGGAGACCCAGTACTTC. It encodes CASSEGWETQYF. The V call is TRBV2, the J call TRBJ2-5; D remains unclear. The CDR3 contains 12 residues. With 1 base removed from V and 5 bases from J, the gap between germline ends came to 5 bases. The germline CDR1 and CDR2 sequences are SNHLY and FYNNEI.

The chain employs TRBV7-9 and TRBJ2-3; maybe TRBD1 (5 bases). The CDR3 extends over 14 amino acids. Trimming cost V 4 bases and J 4 bases, with 12 bases left between them. Germline-derived CDR1 and CDR2 are SEHNR and FQNEAQ (reference sequence). The CDR3 sequence is CASSWNTGSDTQYF. The CDR3 DNA is TGTGCCAGCAGCTGGAATACAGGATCAGATACGCAGTATTTT.

The chain employs TRBV28 and TRBJ2-5; a possible D gene is TRBD2 (6 bases). Germline assignment: CDR1 MDHEN and CDR2 SYDVKM. The CDR3 is 15 amino acids. The V gene lost 5 bases and the J gene lost 4 bases, with 17 bases spanning the gap. In DNA, the CDR3 is TGTGCCAGCAGTACCTTAGTGGGGGGAGGAGAGACCCAGTACTTC. This sequence encodes CASSTLVGGGETQYF. Combining the CDR3 with reference TRBV28 and TRBJ2-5 gives the whole variable domain DVKVTQSSRYLVKRTGEKVFLECVQDMDHENMFWYRQDPGLGLRLIYFSYDVKMKEKGDIPEGYSVSREKKERFSLILESASTNQTSMYLCASSTLVGGGETQYFGPGTRLLVL.

This clonotype was counted only a few times. The rearrangement uses TRBV10-1 and TRBJ2-2; either TRBD1 or TRBD2 may supply D (6 bases each). The V end was cut by 2 bases, the J end by 5 bases, with 12 bases between. The CDR3 is 15 residues long. The germline V gene encodes CDR1 WNHNN and CDR2 SYGVQD (reference sequence). The CDR3 sequence is CASSEEGGGTGELFF. In nucleotides, the CDR3 is TGCGCCAGCAGTGAGGAGGGGGGCGGAACCGGGGAGCTGTTTTTT.

This clonotype was picked up many times. The gene calls are TRBV20-1 and TRBJ2-3; 7 nucleotides line up with TRBD2. The CDR3 runs to 14 residues. Germline assignment: CDR1 DFQATT and CDR2 SNEGSKA (reference sequence). Trimming took 6 bases from V and 7 from J; bases not matched to a gene: 13. The CDR3 region is CSATPRAGPHTQYF. The CDR3 bases are TGCAGTGCCACCCCCCGAGCGGGGCCACATACGCAGTATTTT.

This clonotype occurred many times. V and J are TRBV12-5 and TRBJ2-3, with 9 bases matching TRBD1. The germline V gene has CDR1 LGHNT and CDR2 FRNRAP. V gave up 7 bases and J gave up 1 base; unmatched junction bases: 3. The CDR3 length is 14 residues. The CDR3 bases are TGTGCTAGTGCTCGGGACAGGGGCACAGATACGCAGTATTTT. Its translation: CASARDRGTDTQYF.

This clonotype has a count of ten or more. The V and J genes are TRBV7-2 and TRBJ2-1; tentative D call: TRBD1 (6 bases). Per the germline V gene, CDR1 is SGHTA and CDR2 is FQGNSA. The CDR3 is made up of 15 amino acids. Trimming stripped 2 bases from V and 2 bases from J, with 10 bases between. The CDR3 here is CASSLTGPTYNEQFF. The CDR3 nucleotides read TGTGCCAGCAGCTTAACAGGGCCCACCTACAATGAGCAGTTCTTC. The whole variable domain, filled in from reference TRBV7-2 and TRBJ2-1, reads GAGVSQSPSNKVTEKGKDVELRCDPISGHTALYWYRQSLGQGLEFLIYFQGNSAPDKSGLPSDRFSAERTGGSVSTLTIQRTQQEDSAVYLCASSLTGPTYNEQFFGPGTRLTVL.

The chain employs TRBV27 and TRBJ2-3; D may be TRBD1 or TRBD2 (5 bases each). Trimming left V 6 bases short and J 3 bases short, with 19 bases between. Germline CDR1 and CDR2: MNHEY and SMNVEV (reference sequence). This CDR3 has 16 amino acids. CDR3 in DNA: TGTGCCAGCAGCGGAATCCTCGGGGCTAGGACAGATACGCAGTATTTT. It encodes CASSGILGARTDTQYF.

Of note for this clonotype: It may be a read error: a sequence one base away is much more abundant. The chain combines TRBV7-2 with TRBJ2-3; D possibly matches TRBD1 or TRBD2 (5 bases each). The length of the CDR3 is 19 residues. V was pared by 2 bases and J by 2 bases, with 23 bases between. The germline V gene encodes CDR1 SGHTA and CDR2 FQGNSA. The CDR3 reads CASSLRGVGSEDPTDTQYF. The CDR3 DNA sequence: TGTGCCAGCAGCTTAAGGGGAGTGGGTAGCGAGGACCCCACAGATACGCAGTATTTT.

This clonotype occurred many times. The chain employs TRBV12-3 or TRBV12-4 and TRBJ1-5; no firm D call. Between the trimmed V and J ends, which lost 8 bases and 0 bases, there was a span of 8 bases. CDR3 length: 13 residues. This chain's CDR3 is CASGSNSNQPQHF. The CDR3 DNA reads as TGTGCCAGCGGATCTAATAGCAATCAGCCCCAGCATTTT.

In the case of this clonotype: A much larger clone is a single base away; this may be a read error. The gene calls are TRBV29-1 and TRBJ1-2; 9 bases map to TRBD1. J lost 12 bases, V lost 6 bases, and 11 bases had no gene match. CDR1 is SQVTM, CDR2 ANQGSEA, per germline. The CDR3 covers 12 residues. This chain's CDR3 is CSVETGGEGHTF. The CDR3 DNA is TGCAGCGTGGAGACAGGGGGAGAGGGCCACACCTTC.

This clonotype appeared a few times. The chain joins TRBV6-1 to TRBJ2-5; the D is unclear. This CDR3 is built from 16 residues. In germline, CDR1 is MNHNS, CDR2 SASEGT. V lost 1 base and J lost 5, with 17 bases in between. The CDR3 sequence is CASSEGVGVYPETQYF. DNA for the CDR3: TGTGCCAGCAGTGAAGGGGTAGGTGTCTACCCGGAGACCCAGTACTTC.

CDR3 nucleotides: TGTGCCAGCACTATACAGGGTTTGGGCTACACCTTC. Residues: CASTIQGLGYTF. This chain links TRBV28 with TRBJ1-2, with D possibly TRBD1 on 6 matching bases. The germline V gene encodes CDR1 MDHEN and CDR2 SYDVKM. Trimming stripped 7 bases from V and 8 bases from J, with 14 bases between. The CDR3 is 12 residues long.

This clonotype was found a few times. V and J are TRBV19 and TRBJ2-1; 9 positions agree with TRBD2. J was trimmed by 2 bases and V by 7 bases; bases with no gene match: 9. The CDR3 extends over 16 amino acids. Per the germline V gene, CDR1 is LNHDA and CDR2 is SQIVND (reference sequence). The CDR3 nucleotides are TGTGCCAGTAAACAAAGAGCGGGGGGCCCCTACAATGAGCAGTTCTTC. This encodes CASKQRAGGPYNEQFF.

In its sample, this clonotype was seen many times. The DNA for the CDR3 is TGCAGTGCTAGAGATAGCAATGAGCAGTTCTTC. Encoded protein: CSARDSNEQFF. This chain joins TRBV20-1 and TRBJ2-1, with D unclear. The CDR3 is made up of 11 amino acids. V lost 0 bases, J lost 6 bases, and 3 bases lay in between. Germline values: CDR1 DFQATT, CDR2 SNEGSKA (reference sequence).